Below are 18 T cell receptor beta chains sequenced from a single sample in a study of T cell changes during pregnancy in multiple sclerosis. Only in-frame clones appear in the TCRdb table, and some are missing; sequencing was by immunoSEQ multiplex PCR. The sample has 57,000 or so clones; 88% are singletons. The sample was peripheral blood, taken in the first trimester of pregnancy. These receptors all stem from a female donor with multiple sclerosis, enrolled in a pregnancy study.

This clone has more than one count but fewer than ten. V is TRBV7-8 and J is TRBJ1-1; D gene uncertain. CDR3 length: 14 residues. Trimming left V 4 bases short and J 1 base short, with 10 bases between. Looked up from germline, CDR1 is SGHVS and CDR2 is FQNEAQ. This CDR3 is CASSSRETNTEAFF. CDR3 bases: TGTGCCAGCAGCTCGAGGGAGACGAACACTGAAGCTTTCTTT.

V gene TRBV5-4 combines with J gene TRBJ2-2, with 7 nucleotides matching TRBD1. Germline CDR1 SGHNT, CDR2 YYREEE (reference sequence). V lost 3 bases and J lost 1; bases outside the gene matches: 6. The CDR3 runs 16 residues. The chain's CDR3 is CASSSDRSWNTGELFF. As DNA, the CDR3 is TGTGCCAGCAGCTCGGACAGGTCGTGGAACACCGGGGAGCTGTTTTTT.

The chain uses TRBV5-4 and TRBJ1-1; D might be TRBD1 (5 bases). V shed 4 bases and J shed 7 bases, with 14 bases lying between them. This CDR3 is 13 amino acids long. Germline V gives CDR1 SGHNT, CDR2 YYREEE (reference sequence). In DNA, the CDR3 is TGTGCCAGCAGCCCGGGAGGGGCGGGTGAAGCTTTCTTT. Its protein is CASSPGGAGEAFF.

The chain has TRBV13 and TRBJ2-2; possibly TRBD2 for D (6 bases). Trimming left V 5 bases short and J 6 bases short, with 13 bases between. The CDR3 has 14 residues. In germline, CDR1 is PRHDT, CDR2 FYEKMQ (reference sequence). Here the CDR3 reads CASSLLAMAGELFF. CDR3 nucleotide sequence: TGTGCCAGCAGCCTCCTAGCGATGGCCGGGGAGCTGTTTTTT.

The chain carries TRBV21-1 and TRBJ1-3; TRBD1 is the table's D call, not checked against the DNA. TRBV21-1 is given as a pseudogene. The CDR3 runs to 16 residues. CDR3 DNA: TGTGCCAGCAGCACCAGAACAGGGCGCTCTGGAAACACCATATATTTT. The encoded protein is CASSTRTGRSGNTIYF.

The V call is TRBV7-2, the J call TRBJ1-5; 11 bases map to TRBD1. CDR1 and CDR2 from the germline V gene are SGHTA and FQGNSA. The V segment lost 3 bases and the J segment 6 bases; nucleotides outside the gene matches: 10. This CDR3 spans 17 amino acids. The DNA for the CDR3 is TGTGCCAGCAGCTTGAATCCGGCCGGGACAGGGGGTCAGCCCCAGCATTTT. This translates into CASSLNPAGTGGQPQHF.

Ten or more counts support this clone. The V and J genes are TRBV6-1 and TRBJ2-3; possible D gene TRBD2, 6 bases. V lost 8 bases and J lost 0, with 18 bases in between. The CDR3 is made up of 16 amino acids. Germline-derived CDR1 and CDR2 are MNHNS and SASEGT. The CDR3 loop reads CASRGGEGASTDTQYF. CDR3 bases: TGTGCCAGCCGTGGCGGGGAAGGGGCTAGCACAGATACGCAGTATTTT.

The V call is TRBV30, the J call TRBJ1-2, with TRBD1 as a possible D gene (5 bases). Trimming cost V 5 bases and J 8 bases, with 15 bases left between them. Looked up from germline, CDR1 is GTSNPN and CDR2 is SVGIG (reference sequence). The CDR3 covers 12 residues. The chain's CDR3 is CAWFDRMNGYTF. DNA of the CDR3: TGTGCCTGGTTTGACAGAATGAACGGCTACACCTTC.

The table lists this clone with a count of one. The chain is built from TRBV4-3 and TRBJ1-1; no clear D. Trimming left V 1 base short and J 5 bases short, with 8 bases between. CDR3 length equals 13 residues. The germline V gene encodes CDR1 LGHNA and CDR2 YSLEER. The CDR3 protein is CASSQGRATEAFF. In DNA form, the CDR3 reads TGCGCCAGCAGCCAAGGGAGGGCGACTGAAGCTTTCTTT.

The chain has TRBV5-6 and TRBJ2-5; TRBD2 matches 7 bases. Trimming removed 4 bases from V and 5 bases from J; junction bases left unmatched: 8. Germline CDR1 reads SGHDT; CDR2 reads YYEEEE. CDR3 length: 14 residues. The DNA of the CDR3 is TGTGCCAGCAGCCGGGCGGGAGAGGGGGAGACCCAGTACTTC. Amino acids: CASSRAGEGETQYF.

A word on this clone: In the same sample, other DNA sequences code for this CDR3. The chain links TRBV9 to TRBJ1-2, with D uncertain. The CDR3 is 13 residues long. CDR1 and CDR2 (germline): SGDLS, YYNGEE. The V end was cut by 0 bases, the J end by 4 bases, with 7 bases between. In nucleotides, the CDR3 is TGTGCCAGCAGCGTAGTGCACGGCTATGGCTACACCTTC. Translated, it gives CASSVVHGYGYTF.

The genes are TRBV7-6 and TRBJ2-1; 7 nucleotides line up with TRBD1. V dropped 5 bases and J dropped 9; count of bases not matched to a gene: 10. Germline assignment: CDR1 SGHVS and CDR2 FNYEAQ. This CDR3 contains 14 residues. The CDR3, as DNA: TGTGCCAGCAGCCCAACCATGACAGGGATTGAGCAGTTCTTC. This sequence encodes CASSPTMTGIEQFF.

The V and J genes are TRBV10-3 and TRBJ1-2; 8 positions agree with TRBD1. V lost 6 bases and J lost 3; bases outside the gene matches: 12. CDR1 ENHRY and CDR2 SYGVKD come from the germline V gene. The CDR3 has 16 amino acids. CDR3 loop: CAIRAYGQGPDYGYTF. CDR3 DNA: TGTGCCATCAGGGCCTACGGACAGGGACCTGACTATGGCTACACCTTC.

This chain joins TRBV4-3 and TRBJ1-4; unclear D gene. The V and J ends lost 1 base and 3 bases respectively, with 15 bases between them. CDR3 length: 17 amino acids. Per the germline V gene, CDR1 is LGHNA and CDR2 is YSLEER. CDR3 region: CASSQGLRGGANEKLFF. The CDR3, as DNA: TGCGCCAGCAGCCAAGGGTTGCGGGGTGGGGCTAATGAAAAACTGTTTTTT.

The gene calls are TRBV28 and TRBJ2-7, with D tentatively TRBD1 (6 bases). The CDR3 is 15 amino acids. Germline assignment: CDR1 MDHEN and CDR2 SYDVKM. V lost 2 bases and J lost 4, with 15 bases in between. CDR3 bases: TGTGCCAGCAGTTTACCTAGGACAGATTCTTACGAGCAGTACTTC. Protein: CASSLPRTDSYEQYF.

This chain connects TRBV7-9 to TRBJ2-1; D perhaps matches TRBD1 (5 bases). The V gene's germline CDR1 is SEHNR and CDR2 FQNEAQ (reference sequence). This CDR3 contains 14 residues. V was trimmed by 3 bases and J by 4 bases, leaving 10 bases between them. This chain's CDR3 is CASSLTAYYNEQFF. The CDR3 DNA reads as TGTGCCAGCAGCTTGACAGCTTATTACAATGAGCAGTTCTTC.

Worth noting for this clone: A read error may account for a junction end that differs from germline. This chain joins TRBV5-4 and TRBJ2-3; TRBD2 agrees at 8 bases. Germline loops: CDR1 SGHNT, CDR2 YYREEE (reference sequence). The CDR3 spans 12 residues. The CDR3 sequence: CASSRGKREKNF. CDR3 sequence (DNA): TGTGCCAGCAGCCGGGGCAAGCGGGAGAAAAATTTT.

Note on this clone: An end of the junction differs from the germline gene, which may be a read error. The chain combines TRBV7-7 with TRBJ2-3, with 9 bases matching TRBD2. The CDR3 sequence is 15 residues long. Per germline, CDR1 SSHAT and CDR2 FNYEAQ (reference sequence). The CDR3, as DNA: TGTGCTAGCAGCCGTACTAGCGGGAGCACAGATACGCAGTATTTT. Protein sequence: CASSRTSGSTDTQYF.